The 22 T cell receptor beta chains below come from one sample, sequenced in a study of Ad26.COV2.S vaccination and SARS-CoV-2 variants (dated by TCRdb to the early 2020s). Library preparation employed the immunoSEQ multiplex PCR assay. This is the immuneACCESS table as TCRdb keeps it, with only in-frame sequences that have V and J called. A part of the clones is gone; compared with another copy, unresolved V genes explain less than half, and the rest is unexplained. The table for this sample lists 300,000 to 400,000 clones; roughly nine tenths of them were counted only once. The ten largest clones represent over 5% of the sample. In light of the paper, this sample's treatment or condition label describes: 15 to 20 received Ad26.COV2.S at low or high dose, single or two shots; about 5 received placebo; per-sample allocation not given. For vaccine and placebo recipients, the sequenced repertoires came from samples collected on day 63 after the first injection.

This material consisted of peripheral blood, taken in a trial of Ad26.COV2.S vaccine versus placebo. The receptors were gathered from a person aged 18-65 years who received the Ad26.COV2.S COVID-19 vaccine or a placebo.

This chain joins TRBV6-6 and TRBJ2-4; D is unclear. The V end lost 0 bases, the J end lost 0 bases, and 6 bases lay between the germline ends. Germline V gene data show CDR1 as MNHNY and CDR2 as SVGAGI (reference sequence). There are 15 residues in the CDR3. The CDR3 loop reads CASSYSELAKNIQYF. For the CDR3, the DNA is TGTGCCAGCAGTTACTCGGAGTTAGCCAAAAACATTCAGTACTTC.

The chain has TRBV11-3 and TRBJ2-5; D unclear. Germline V gene lookup returns CDR1 SGHNT and CDR2 YENEEA. V was shortened by 3 bases and J by 4 bases, with 18 bases between the two germline ends. This CDR3 is 16 amino acids long. In DNA, the CDR3 is TGTGCCAGCAGCTTGGGTGTCGTGGGAATACGAGAGACCCAGTACTTC. Its protein is CASSLGVVGIRETQYF. The whole variable domain, remainder taken from reference TRBV11-3 and TRBJ2-5, is EAGVVQSPRYKIIEKKQPVAFWCNPISGHNTLYWYLQNLGQGPELLIRYENEEAVDDSQLPKDRFSAERLKGVDSTLKIQPAELGDSAVYLCASSLGVVGIRETQYFGPGTRLLVL.

This clone has a handful of counts. The chain joins TRBV15 to TRBJ2-7, with 8 bases lining up with TRBD2. The V gene's germline CDR1 is LNHNV and CDR2 YYDKDF (reference sequence). This CDR3 has 16 residues. Trimming at V came to 4 bases and at J to 6 bases, leaving 14 bases not matched to a gene. CDR3 in amino acids: CATSKGLSSGLGEQYV. The DNA of the CDR3 is TGTGCCACCAGCAAAGGGCTATCTAGCGGGTTAGGCGAGCAGTACGTC.

The chain joins TRBV7-9 to TRBJ1-1, with D hard to call. Between the trimmed V and J ends, which lost 1 base and 4 bases, there was a span of 16 bases. The CDR3 loop spans 16 amino acids. Per germline, CDR1 SEHNR and CDR2 FQNEAQ (reference sequence). The CDR3 sequence is CASSLGHGEIGTEAFF. The CDR3 nucleotides read TGTGCCAGCAGCTTAGGGCACGGTGAAATCGGCACTGAAGCTTTCTTT.

The table lists this clone with a count of one. This chain connects TRBV5-1 to TRBJ2-5; D is unresolved. The CDR3 totals 15 residues. The V gene lost 0 bases and the J gene lost 3 bases, with 12 bases spanning the gap. Germline V gene sequence: CDR1 SGHRS, CDR2 YFSETQ. The CDR3 sequence is CASSLGSYYKETQYF. CDR3 nucleotide sequence: TGCGCCAGCAGCTTGGGGAGCTACTACAAAGAGACCCAGTACTTC. Drawing the rest from reference TRBV5-1 and TRBJ2-5, the complete variable domain is KAGVTQTPRYLIKTRGQQVTLSCSPISGHRSVSWYQQTPGQGLQFLFEYFSETQRNKGNFPGRFSGRQFSNSRSEMNVSTLELGDSALYLCASSLGSYYKETQYFGPGTRLLVL.

The chain combines TRBV29-1 with TRBJ2-1; perhaps TRBD2 as D (5 bases). Germline CDR1 SQVTM, CDR2 ANQGSEA. Between the trimmed V and J ends, which lost 2 bases and 6 bases, there was a span of 17 bases. The CDR3 is made up of 15 amino acids. CDR3 coding DNA: TGCAGCGTTGAAAGGCGGCCGTCGGAGGTCAATGAGCAGTTCTTC. It specifies CSVERRPSEVNEQFF.

The chain carries TRBV13 and TRBJ1-1; the D is unclear. CDR1 is PRHDT, CDR2 FYEKMQ, per germline (reference sequence). Trimming removed 3 bases from V and 1 base from J, with 6 bases in between. The CDR3 contains 13 residues. The CDR3 spells CASSFNWNTEAFF. Written as DNA, the CDR3 is TGTGCCAGCAGCTTCAACTGGAACACTGAAGCTTTCTTT. Looking up the rest from reference TRBV13 and TRBJ1-1 gives the full variable domain: AAGVIQSPRHLIKEKRETATLKCYPIPRHDTVYWYQQGPGQDPQFLISFYEKMQSDKGSIPDRFSAQQFSDYHSELNMSSLELGDSALYFCASSFNWNTEAFFGQGTRLTVV.

The genes are TRBV4-2 and TRBJ1-2; the match to TRBD1 covers 8 bases. J lost 4 bases, V lost 8 bases, and 6 bases had no gene match. The CDR3 extends over 13 amino acids. Germline loops: CDR1 LGHNA, CDR2 YNFKEQ. CDR3: CASGQGAGYGYTF. CDR3 nucleotide sequence: TGTGCCAGCGGGCAGGGGGCTGGCTATGGCTACACCTTC.

V and J are TRBV19 and TRBJ2-5, with 8 bases lining up with TRBD1. The V gene's germline CDR1 is LNHDA and CDR2 SQIVND (reference sequence). V dropped 3 bases and J dropped 4; count of bases not matched to a gene: 4. This CDR3 region has 14 residues. In nucleotides, the CDR3 is TGTGCCAGTAGTATTCAGGGGGCGGGAGAGACCCAGTACTTC. It is translated as CASSIQGAGETQYF.

The chain employs TRBV6-5 and TRBJ1-2; D possibly corresponds to TRBD1 (6 bases). V lost 8 bases and J 4 bases, leaving 14 bases between the germline ends. This CDR3 contains 13 residues. The germline CDR1 and CDR2 sequences are MNHEY and SVGAGI. The CDR3 is CASGRGASYGYTF. The CDR3 bases are TGTGCCAGCGGGCGGGGGGCTAGCTATGGCTACACCTTC.

This clone was counted between two and nine times. The chain employs TRBV7-2 and TRBJ2-6; possible D gene TRBD1, 6 bases. V dropped 7 bases and J dropped 0 bases, with 16 bases sitting between them. The CDR3 has 17 amino acids. Germline V gene sequence: CDR1 SGHTA, CDR2 FQGNSA. CDR3 protein: CASTRGQLNSGANVLTF. In DNA form, the CDR3 reads TGTGCCAGCACCCGTGGACAGTTAAACTCTGGGGCCAACGTCCTGACTTTC.

V and J are TRBV2 and TRBJ1-1, with D possibly TRBD1 on 6 matching bases. The length of the CDR3 is 14 residues. Trimming pared 4 bases from V and 5 bases from J, leaving 14 bases between. CDR1 is SNHLY, CDR2 FYNNEI, per germline. In DNA form, the CDR3 reads TGTGCCAGCAGTGGATGGGGGCGAGAGACTGAAGCTTTCTTT. Its translation is CASSGWGRETEAFF.

This clone appeared once. This specimen includes other DNA sequences encoding the same CDR3. The gene calls are TRBV19 and TRBJ1-1; D is undetermined. Germline values: CDR1 LNHDA, CDR2 SQIVND (reference sequence). The V and J ends lost 3 bases and 0 bases respectively, with 8 bases between them. The CDR3 totals 14 residues. The CDR3: CASSIGLMNTEAFF. The CDR3 DNA reads TGTGCCAGTAGTATCGGCCTTATGAACACTGAAGCTTTCTTT.

This CDR3 reads CASSPRQGSDTQYF. CDR3 bases: TGTGCCAGCTCACCACGGCAGGGAAGTGATACGCAGTATTTT. The chain employs TRBV18 and TRBJ2-3, with a possible D match to TRBD1 (5 bases). Germline V CDR1 and CDR2: KGHSH, LQKENI. The CDR3 length is 14 residues. The germline V and J ends were trimmed by 1 base and 6 bases, with 11 bases remaining between them.

The chain combines TRBV4-3 with TRBJ1-2; D possibly corresponds to TRBD1 (5 bases). Trimming shortened V by 2 bases and J by 4 bases, and 20 bases separated the two germline ends. Germline CDR1 is LGHNA and CDR2 is YSLEER. The CDR3 has 17 amino acids. CDR3 sequence reads: CASSQHSAGDGSYGYTF. DNA for the CDR3: TGCGCCAGCAGCCAACACTCGGCCGGGGACGGGAGCTATGGCTACACCTTC.

The genes are TRBV28 and TRBJ1-6, with D maybe TRBD1 (6 bases). The germline V gene has CDR1 MDHEN and CDR2 SYDVKM. The CDR3 covers 15 residues. The germline V and J ends were trimmed by 1 base and 9 bases, with 13 bases remaining between them. Written as DNA, the CDR3 is TGTGCCAGCAGTTTATCCGACCAGGGGAGTTCACCCCTCCACTTT. It codes for CASSLSDQGSSPLHF. Drawing the rest from reference TRBV28 and TRBJ1-6, the complete variable domain is DVKVTQSSRYLVKRTGEKVFLECVQDMDHENMFWYRQDPGLGLRLIYFSYDVKMKEKGDIPEGYSVSREKKERFSLILESASTNQTSMYLCASSLSDQGSSPLHFGNGTRLTVT.

The chain carries TRBV30 and TRBJ2-1; TRBD2 matches 11 bases. The V gene's germline CDR1 is GTSNPN and CDR2 SVGIG (reference sequence). The CDR3 contains 15 residues. Trimming cost V 1 base and J 8 bases; bases outside gene matches: 7. This CDR3 is CAWSGLLAGGDEQFF. The CDR3 DNA sequence: TGTGCCTGGAGTGGATTGCTAGCGGGAGGTGATGAGCAGTTCTTC.

The chain recombines TRBV6-5 with TRBJ2-3; D gene unclear. The CDR3 runs 15 residues. CDR1 MNHEY and CDR2 SVGAGI come from the germline V gene. Trimming took off 6 bases at V and 0 bases at J, with 13 bases between the two ends. The CDR3 is CASSPGYASTDTQYF. DNA of the CDR3: TGTGCCAGCAGCCCCGGGTACGCCAGCACAGATACGCAGTATTTT.

The V call is TRBV4-3, the J call TRBJ1-1; D gene unclear. Germline CDR1 is LGHNA and CDR2 is YSLEER. V was pared by 0 bases and J by 4 bases, with 9 bases between. This CDR3 has 14 residues. CDR3 sequence reads: CASSQETYGTEAFF. CDR3 bases: TGCGCCAGCAGCCAAGAGACCTATGGCACTGAAGCTTTCTTT.

The chain carries TRBV3-1 (or the pseudogene TRBV3-2) and TRBJ2-7, with D possibly TRBD2 on 6 matching bases. The CDR3 is 13 amino acids. Germline CDR1 reads LGHDT; CDR2 reads YNNKEL (reference sequence). V was shortened by 4 bases and J by 3 bases, with 10 bases between the two germline ends. The CDR3 is CASSPGVNYEQYF. The CDR3 nucleotides are TGTGCCAGCAGCCCGGGGGTTAACTACGAGCAGTACTTC.

The chain combines TRBV14 with TRBJ1-2; D is perhaps TRBD1 (6 bases). V dropped 2 bases and J dropped 8 bases, with 15 bases sitting between them. Germline V lookup: CDR1 SGHDN, CDR2 FVKESK. This CDR3 is 14 amino acids long. In DNA form, the CDR3 reads TGTGCCAGCAGCCAACTAACAGGGACCTGGGGCTACACCTTC. Translating it yields CASSQLTGTWGYTF.

The chain's CDR3 is CASSDTGTFEEKLFF. The CDR3 bases are TGTGCCAGCAGTGATACGGGGACATTCGAAGAAAAACTGTTTTTT. This chain joins TRBV25-1 and TRBJ1-4, with D possibly TRBD1 on 6 matching bases. Trimming pared 3 bases from V and 8 bases from J, leaving 16 bases between. This CDR3 is built from 15 residues. Germline lookup yields CDR1 MGHDK and CDR2 SYGVNS. Looking up the rest from reference TRBV25-1 and TRBJ1-4 gives the full variable domain: EADIYQTPRYLVIGTGKKITLECSQTMGHDKMYWYQQDPGMELHLIHYSYGVNSTEKGDLSSESTVSRIRTEHFPLTLESARPSHTSQYLCASSDTGTFEEKLFFGSGTQLSVL.